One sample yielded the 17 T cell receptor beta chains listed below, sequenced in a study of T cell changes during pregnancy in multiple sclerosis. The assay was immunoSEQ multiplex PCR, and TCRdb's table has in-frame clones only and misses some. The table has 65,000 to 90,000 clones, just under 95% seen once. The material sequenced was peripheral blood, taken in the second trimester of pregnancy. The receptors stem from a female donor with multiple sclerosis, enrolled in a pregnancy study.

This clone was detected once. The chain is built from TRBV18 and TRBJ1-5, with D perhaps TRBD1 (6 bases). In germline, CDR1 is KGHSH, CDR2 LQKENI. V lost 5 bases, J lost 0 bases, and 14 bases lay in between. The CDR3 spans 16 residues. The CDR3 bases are TGTGCCAGCTCAAACGACCGGGACATTAGCAATCAGCCCCAGCATTTT. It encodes CASSNDRDISNQPQHF.

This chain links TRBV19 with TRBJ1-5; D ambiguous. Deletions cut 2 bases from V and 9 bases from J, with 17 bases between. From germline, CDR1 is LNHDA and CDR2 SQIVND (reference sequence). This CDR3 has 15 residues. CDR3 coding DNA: TGTGCCAGTAGTATAACCGGGCCTGGCGGGTGGCCCCAGCATTTT. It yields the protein CASSITGPGGWPQHF.

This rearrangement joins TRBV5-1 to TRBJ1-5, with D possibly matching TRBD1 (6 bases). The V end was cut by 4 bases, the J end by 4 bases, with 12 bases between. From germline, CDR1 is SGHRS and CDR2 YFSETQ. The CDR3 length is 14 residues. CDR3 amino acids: CASSPGTPNQPQHF. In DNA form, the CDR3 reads TGCGCCAGCAGCCCCGGGACACCAAATCAGCCCCAGCATTTT.

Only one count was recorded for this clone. This CDR3 reads CASSLDGNRLAGLQETQYF. DNA for the CDR3: TGTGCCAGCAGCTTAGACGGGAACCGACTAGCGGGGTTACAAGAGACCCAGTACTTC. V is TRBV11-2 and J is TRBJ2-5, with TRBD2 identical over 11 bases. This CDR3 region has 19 residues. From germline, CDR1 is SGHAT and CDR2 FQNNGV. Germline trimming cut 0 bases from V and 2 bases from J; bases unmatched to any gene: 11.

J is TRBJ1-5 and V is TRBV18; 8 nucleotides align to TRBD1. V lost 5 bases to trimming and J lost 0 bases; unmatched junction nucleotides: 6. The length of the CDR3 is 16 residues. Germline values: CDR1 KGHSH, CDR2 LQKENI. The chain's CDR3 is CASSKTGDYSNQPQHF. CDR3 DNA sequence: TGTGCCAGCTCAAAGACAGGGGACTATAGCAATCAGCCCCAGCATTTT.

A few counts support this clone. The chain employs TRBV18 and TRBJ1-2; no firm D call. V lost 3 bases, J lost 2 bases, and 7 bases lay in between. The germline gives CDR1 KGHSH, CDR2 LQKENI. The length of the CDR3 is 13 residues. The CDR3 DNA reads TGTGCCAGCTCACCTTCTGAGAACTATGGCTACACCTTC. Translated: CASSPSENYGYTF.

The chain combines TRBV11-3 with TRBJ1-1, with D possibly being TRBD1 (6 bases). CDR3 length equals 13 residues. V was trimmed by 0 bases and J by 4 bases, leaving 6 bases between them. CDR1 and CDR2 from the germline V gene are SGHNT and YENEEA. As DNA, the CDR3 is TGTGCCAGCAGCTTAGAACAGGGCACTGAAGCTTTCTTT. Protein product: CASSLEQGTEAFF.

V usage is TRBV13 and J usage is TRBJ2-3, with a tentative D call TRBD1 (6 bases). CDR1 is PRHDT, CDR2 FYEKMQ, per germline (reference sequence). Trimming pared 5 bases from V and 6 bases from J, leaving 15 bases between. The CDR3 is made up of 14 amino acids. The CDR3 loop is CASSAAPGGDTQYF. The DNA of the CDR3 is TGTGCCAGCAGCGCAGCGCCTGGGGGCGATACGCAGTATTTT.

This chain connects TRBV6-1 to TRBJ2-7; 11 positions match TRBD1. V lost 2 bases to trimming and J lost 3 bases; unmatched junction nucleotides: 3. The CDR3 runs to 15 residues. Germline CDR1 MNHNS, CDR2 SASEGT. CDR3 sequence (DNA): TGTGCCAGCAGTGAACGGGACAGGGGGATCTACGAGCAGTACTTC. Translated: CASSERDRGIYEQYF.

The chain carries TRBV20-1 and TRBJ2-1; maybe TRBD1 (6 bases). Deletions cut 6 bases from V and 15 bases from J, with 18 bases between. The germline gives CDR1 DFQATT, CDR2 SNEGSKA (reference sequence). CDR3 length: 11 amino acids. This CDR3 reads CSATTTGISFF. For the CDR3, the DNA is TGCAGTGCGACTACTACAGGGATTTCGTTCTTC.

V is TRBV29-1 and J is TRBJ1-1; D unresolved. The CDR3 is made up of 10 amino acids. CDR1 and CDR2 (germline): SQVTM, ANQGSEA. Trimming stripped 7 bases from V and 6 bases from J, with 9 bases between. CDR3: CSALIAEAFF. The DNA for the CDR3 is TGCAGCGCGCTAATCGCTGAAGCTTTCTTT.

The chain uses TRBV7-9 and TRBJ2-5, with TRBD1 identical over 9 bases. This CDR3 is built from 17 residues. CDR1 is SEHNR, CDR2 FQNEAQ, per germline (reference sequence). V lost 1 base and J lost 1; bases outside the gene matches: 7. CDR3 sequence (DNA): TGTGCCAGCAGCTTAGTGCTGGGACAGGGACCCCAAGAGACCCAGTACTTC. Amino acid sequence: CASSLVLGQGPQETQYF.

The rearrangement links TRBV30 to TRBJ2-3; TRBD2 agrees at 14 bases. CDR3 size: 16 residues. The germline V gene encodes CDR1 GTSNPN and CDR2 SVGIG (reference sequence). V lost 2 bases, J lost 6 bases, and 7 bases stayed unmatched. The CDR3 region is CAWSTGLAGVTDTQYF. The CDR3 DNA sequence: TGTGCCTGGAGTACGGGACTAGCGGGAGTAACTGATACGCAGTATTTT.

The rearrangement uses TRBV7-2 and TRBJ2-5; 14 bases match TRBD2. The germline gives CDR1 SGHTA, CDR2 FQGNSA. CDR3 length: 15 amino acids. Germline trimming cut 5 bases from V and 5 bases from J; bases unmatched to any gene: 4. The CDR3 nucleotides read TGTGCCAGCAGCCCACGGACTAGCGGGGGGGAGACCCAGTACTTC. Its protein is CASSPRTSGGETQYF.

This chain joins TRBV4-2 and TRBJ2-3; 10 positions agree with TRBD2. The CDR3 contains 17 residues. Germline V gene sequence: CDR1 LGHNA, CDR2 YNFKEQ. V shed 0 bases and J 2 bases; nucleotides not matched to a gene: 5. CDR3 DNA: TGTGCCAGCAGCCAAGATCTCACTAGCGGGACCACAGATACGCAGTATTTT. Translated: CASSQDLTSGTTDTQYF.

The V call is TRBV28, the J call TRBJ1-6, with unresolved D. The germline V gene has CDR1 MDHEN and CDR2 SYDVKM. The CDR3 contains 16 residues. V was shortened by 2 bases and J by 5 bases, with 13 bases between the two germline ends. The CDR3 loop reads CASSLVGRWDNSPLHF. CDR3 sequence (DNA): TGTGCCAGCAGTTTAGTCGGCAGGTGGGATAATTCACCCCTCCACTTT. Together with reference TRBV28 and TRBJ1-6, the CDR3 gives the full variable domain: DVKVTQSSRYLVKRTGEKVFLECVQDMDHENMFWYRQDPGLGLRLIYFSYDVKMKEKGDIPEGYSVSREKKERFSLILESASTNQTSMYLCASSLVGRWDNSPLHFGNGTRLTVT.

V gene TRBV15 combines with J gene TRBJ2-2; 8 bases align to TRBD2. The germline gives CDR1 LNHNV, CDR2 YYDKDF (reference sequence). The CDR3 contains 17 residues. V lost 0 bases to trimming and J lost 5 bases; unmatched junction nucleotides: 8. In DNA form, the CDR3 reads TGTGCCACCAGCAGAGATTTGCCTAGCGGGTGGACCGGGGAGCTGTTTTTT. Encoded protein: CATSRDLPSGWTGELFF.